These T cell receptor beta chains were read from a single sample in a study of blood T cell repertoires in COVID-19. Clones were sequenced by immunoSEQ multiplex PCR, and TCRdb holds only the in-frame ones, with some missing. The sample has roughly 200,000 clones, 82% seen once. Sequencing input: PBMCs or T cells enriched from blood (not recorded which). These receptors were taken from a woman aged 55-70 years with acute COVID-19. Each CDR3 is given with its conserved first and last residue.

V gene	CDR3 protein
TRBV19	CASSSTGYEQYF
TRBV21-1	CARPQTQDSNQPQHF
TRBV6-5	CASSYTSGGTDTQYF
TRBV7-8	CASSLTDNNYGYTF
TRBV5-1	CASSFRGLAGVGIGETQYF
TRBV6-6	CASTPTRGGDNEQFF
TRBV18	CASSANPGADTQYF
TRBV15	CATSGYGLAGDTQYF
TRBV12-3/TRBV12-4	CASVPRVGTEAFF
TRBV28	CASSGPTQGKETQYF
TRBV5-4	CASRLMADLTDTQYF
TRBV9	CASSVVASGDTQYF
TRBV7-2	CASRTGQGDYGYTF
TRBV7-2	CASSLDTHYGYTF
TRBV19	CASSIDLTGGEAFF
TRBV27	CASSSLRANYGYTF
TRBV19	CASSQQGPAWTQYF
TRBV4-1	CASSPNRGPYTEAFF
TRBV7-7	CASSLDSFYGELFF
TRBV6-5	CASSPRGDGYTF
TRBV18	CASSPGQGIGELFF
TRBV6-4	CASSDGTDTGELFF
TRBV9	CASSPGWGQGYGEQFF
TRBV3-1/TRBV3-2	CASSALAGVFNEQFF
TRBV7-9	CASKYGTANEKLFF
TRBV11-3	CASSQGQGTNTGELFF
TRBV24-1	CATSDPTREEQYF
TRBV6-5	CASSFSGGAPDTQYF
TRBV29-1	CSVVLQGGQPQHF
TRBV2	CASSKRLITEAFF
TRBV4-3	CASSPGGGPQETQYF
TRBV7-9	CASSSPTSGRLYEQYF
TRBV4-1	CASSPGGGGETQYF
TRBV24-1	CATSEQGLNQPQHF
TRBV9	CASSVEDSSYNEQFF
TRBV7-2	CASSLSGNTGELFF
TRBV2	CASGMTSGGYNEQFF
TRBV5-1	CASSLDLAGVNEQYF
TRBV7-9	CASSLETPTNYGYTF
TRBV19	CASSIRDRGPHTEAFF
TRBV5-5	CASSYIFGGAYNEQFF
TRBV3-1/TRBV3-2	CASSQVYRWEQFF
TRBV7-8	CASSPLGTGGETQYF
TRBV19	CASSNTWTGRYEQYF
TRBV6-6	CASSLWTSVMGGSGANVLTF
TRBV25-1	CASSRGTEAFF
TRBV5-1	CASSLSTGVSGVAFF
TRBV11-3	CASSSSGTYNEQFF
TRBV11-2	CASSPDRRNTIYF
TRBV19	CASSMGVDINSPLHF
TRBV7-9	CASSPEHHGYTF
TRBV4-1	CASRALGVTETQYF
TRBV6-2/TRBV6-3	CASSYDPLAGIGLSSADTQYF
TRBV7-2	CASSLVVDTQYF
TRBV25-1	CASSEYRGTIYGYTF
TRBV14	CASNAFGIGTDTQYF